Listed below are T cell receptor beta chains from one sample, sequenced in a study of blood T cell repertoires in COVID-19. The protocol was immunoSEQ multiplex PCR, while the TCRdb copy is restricted to in-frame clones and leaves out a portion. The sample shows around 120,000 clones, around 87% of them seen only once. Sequences were obtained from peripheral blood. The origin of the receptors is a woman aged 65 to 85 with acute or convalescent COVID-19. Both conserved end residues are part of each CDR3. A D gene is named only where the DNA matches it firmly. The size of a clone is reported for some rows only, either as once, few or many, or as a class for expanded clones.

TRBV19	TRBJ2-3	.	.	TGTGCCTCCGGGCCAGGGGGCACAGATACGCAGTATTTT	CASGPGGTDTQYF
TRBV6-5	TRBJ2-1	.	.	TGTGCCAGCAGTTACGGGGCTTGGAATGAGCAGTTCTTC	CASSYGAWNEQFF
TRBV2	TRBJ1-3	TRBD1	few	TGTGCCAGCAGACTCAGGGGGCAAGGAAACACCATATATTTT	CASRLRGQGNTIYF
TRBV3-1/TRBV3-2	TRBJ1-2	.	.	TGTGCCAGCAGCCAAGGACAGGACAACTATGGCTACACCTTC	CASSQGQDNYGYTF
TRBV6-2/TRBV6-3	TRBJ2-1	.	once	TGTGCCAGCAGTTATGAGGGTCGGGGGTACAATGAGCAGTTCTTC	CASSYEGRGYNEQFF
TRBV28	TRBJ1-6	.	.	TGTGCCAGCAGGATAGGCAGGGGTGGTAATTCACCCCTCCACTTT	CASRIGRGGNSPLHF
TRBV11-2	TRBJ2-2	.	.	TGTGCCAGCAGCCCGATATCAGGGTCGGACACCGGGGAGCTGTTTTTT	CASSPISGSDTGELFF
TRBV4-1	TRBJ2-7	TRBD2	.	TGCGCCAGCAGCCAAGATCCTGGGGGGGTACTCTACGAGCAGTACTTC	CASSQDPGGVLYEQYF
TRBV5-1	TRBJ2-1	.	once	TGCGCCAGCAGCTTGGTACCGGGGAATCCCTACAATGAGCAGTTCTTC	CASSLVPGNPYNEQFF
TRBV5-1	TRBJ1-1	.	.	TGCGCCAGCAGCTTGGGACAGATCATGAACACTGAAGCTTTCTTT	CASSLGQIMNTEAFF
TRBV10-2	TRBJ2-7	.	.	TGCGCCAGCAGCATCCTCGATTGGGGGGAAGGCGAGCAGTACTTC	CASSILDWGEGEQYF
TRBV27	TRBJ1-1	.	few	TGTGCCAGCAGTCGTTCCTCCCCTCGGACAACTGAAGCTTTCTTT	CASSRSSPRTTEAFF
TRBV5-6	TRBJ1-5	TRBD1	.	TGTGCCAGCAGCTCCACCTCCCAGGGGGCATTGAGCAATCAGCCCCAGCATTTT	CASSSTSQGALSNQPQHF
TRBV5-6	TRBJ2-1	TRBD1	.	TGTGCCAGCAGCTTGTTACAGGGGATTCTCTACAATGAGCAGTTCTTC	CASSLLQGILYNEQFF
TRBV7-9	TRBJ1-6	.	.	TGTGCCAGCAGCTTCAGAGTGGGGGGGACTAATTCACCCCTCCACTTT	CASSFRVGGTNSPLHF
TRBV6-8	TRBJ2-7	TRBD1	.	TGTGCCAGCAGTTATTGGGGACAGGGGGCCTTTGAGTCCTACGAGCAGTACTTC	CASSYWGQGAFESYEQYF
TRBV6-5	TRBJ1-3	TRBD1	.	TGTGCCAGCAGTAGGGACAGAGGGAGAGGAAACACCATATATTTT	CASSRDRGRGNTIYF
TRBV7-2	TRBJ2-5	.	.	TGTGCCAGCAGCCCACAAGAGACCCAGTACTTC	CASSPQETQYF
TRBV5-1	TRBJ2-1	TRBD1	.	TGCGCCAGCAGCTTTTTGGGACAGGGGTTGCATGAGCAGTTCTTC	CASSFLGQGLHEQFF
TRBV5-4	TRBJ2-5	TRBD1	.	TGTGCCAGCAGCACAGGGACAGACCAAGAGACCCAGTACTTC	CASSTGTDQETQYF
TRBV9	TRBJ2-2	.	few	TGTGCCAGCAGTCGCGATACCGGTGGTGGCGGGGAGCTGTTTTTT	CASSRDTGGGGELFF
TRBV10-3	TRBJ2-4	.	.	TGTGCCATCAGCCCGCAACTAGCCAAAAACATTCAGTACTTC	CAISPQLAKNIQYF
TRBV12-3/TRBV12-4	TRBJ1-4	.	.	TGTGCCAGCAGTTCAGGGGCGGGCGAAAAACTGTTTTTT	CASSSGAGEKLFF
TRBV30	TRBJ1-1	.	.	TGTGCCTGGAGTTTGGTTCAGGGCGAAGCTTTCTTT	CAWSLVQGEAFF
TRBV7-2	TRBJ2-5	TRBD1	.	TGTGCCAGCAGCAGACGCCGGGGACAGATTAAAGAGACCCAGTACTTC	CASSRRRGQIKETQYF
TRBV28	TRBJ2-7	TRBD1	.	TGTGCCAGCAGAACAGGGGTCGTATACTACGAGCAGTACTTC	CASRTGVVYYEQYF
TRBV7-3	TRBJ2-1	TRBD1	once	TGTGCCAGCAGGCTGACAGGGAGCTCCTACAATGAGCAGTTCTTC	CASRLTGSSYNEQFF
TRBV7-9	TRBJ2-5	TRBD2	.	TGTGCCAGCAGCCCGGGGATAGCGGGGGTACAAGAGACCCAGTACTTC	CASSPGIAGVQETQYF
TRBV3-1/TRBV3-2	TRBJ2-7	.	.	TGTGCCAGCAGCCAGACCTCGTGGCTGAGGAGCTCCTACGAGCAGTACTTC	CASSQTSWLRSSYEQYF
TRBV28	TRBJ1-1	.	.	TGTGCCAGCAGTTTATATCAGGACAGAAACACTGAAGCTTTCTTT	CASSLYQDRNTEAFF
TRBV28	TRBJ1-5	TRBD1	.	TGTGCCAGCACCTCGGACAGGGGTTTCTGGCAGCCCCAGCATTTT	CASTSDRGFWQPQHF
TRBV7-2	TRBJ2-1	.	.	TGTGCCAGCAGCTTAGTATGGTCCCCGCCAGTACATGAGCAGTTCTTC	CASSLVWSPPVHEQFF
TRBV10-3	TRBJ2-5	TRBD1	.	TGTGCCACCAGTCTGGGAGTTGTTGGGACAGGGACTCAAGAGACCCAGTACTTC	CATSLGVVGTGTQETQYF
TRBV5-1	TRBJ2-5	TRBD2	.	TGCGCCAGCAGCCTAACTAGCGCGGCTCACCAAGAGACCCAGTACTTC	CASSLTSAAHQETQYF
TRBV28	TRBJ1-3	.	few	TGTGCCAGCCGTAGGGCCAGGGCCATCTCTGGAAACACCATATATTTT	CASRRARAISGNTIYF
TRBV6-5	TRBJ1-5	.	.	TGTGCCAGCAGCTTCGACAGGAATCAGCCCCAGCATTTT	CASSFDRNQPQHF
TRBV6-6	TRBJ1-5	TRBD1	.	TGTGCCAGCAGTGCCGGACAGGGACAACAGCCCCAGCATTTT	CASSAGQGQQPQHF
TRBV30	TRBJ1-6	.	.	TGTGCCTGGAGTAGGTATCGGGTTTCCTATAATTCACCCCTCCACTTT	CAWSRYRVSYNSPLHF
TRBV2	TRBJ2-7	TRBD2	.	TGTGCCAGCAGTGCAACTAGCGGGGGGCCTAGGGAGCAGTACTTC	CASSATSGGPREQYF
TRBV29-1	TRBJ1-1	.	.	TGCAGCGTTGCCAGGGGACAAGTGAACACTGAAGCTTTCTTT	CSVARGQVNTEAFF
TRBV10-3	TRBJ2-5	TRBD2	.	TGTGCCATCAGTGGACAGGGTCAACTAGCGGGTGAAGAGACCCAGTACTTC	CAISGQGQLAGEETQYF
TRBV28	TRBJ2-1	TRBD2	few	TGTGCCAGCAGTCCCGGACTAGCGGACAATGAGCAGTTCTTC	CASSPGLADNEQFF
TRBV7-8	TRBJ2-2	TRBD1	.	TGTGCCAGCAGCCTCTACGGGACAGGGGCCGGGGAGCTGTTTTTT	CASSLYGTGAGELFF
TRBV3-1/TRBV3-2	TRBJ1-6	.	.	TGTGCCAGCAGCCCGACTGGGGAGAAACCCCTCCACTTT	CASSPTGEKPLHF
TRBV7-2	TRBJ2-2	TRBD1	.	TGTGCCAGCAGCTTACAAGGGGGCCGGCGGTCCGGGGAGCTGTTTTTT	CASSLQGGRRSGELFF